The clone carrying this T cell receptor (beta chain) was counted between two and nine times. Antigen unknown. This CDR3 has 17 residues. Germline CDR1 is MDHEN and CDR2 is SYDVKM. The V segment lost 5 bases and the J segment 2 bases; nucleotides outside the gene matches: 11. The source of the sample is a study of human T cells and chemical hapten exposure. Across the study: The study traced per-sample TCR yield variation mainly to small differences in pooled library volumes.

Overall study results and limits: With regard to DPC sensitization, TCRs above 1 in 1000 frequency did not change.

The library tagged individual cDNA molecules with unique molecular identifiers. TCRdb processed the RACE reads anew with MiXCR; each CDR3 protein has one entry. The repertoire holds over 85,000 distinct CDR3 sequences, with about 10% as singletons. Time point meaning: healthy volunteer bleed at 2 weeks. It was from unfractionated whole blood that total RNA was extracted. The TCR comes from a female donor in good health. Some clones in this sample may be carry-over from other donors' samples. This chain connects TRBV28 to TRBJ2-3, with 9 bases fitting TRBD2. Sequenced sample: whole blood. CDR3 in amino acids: CASSPSGKSPFTDTQYF. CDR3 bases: TGTGCCAGCAGTCCTAGCGGGAAATCCCCCTTCACAGATACGCAGTATTTT.